Shown below are 19 T cell receptor beta chains from a single sample sequenced in a study of T cell responses to AZD1222 COVID-19 vaccine. TCRdb's table, derived via immunoSEQ multiplex PCR, lists solely in-frame clones and lacks some. The sample lists approximately 94,000 clones, around 90% occurring once. The sample was peripheral blood, taken on day 0 of AZD1222 vaccination. These receptors originate from an adult in good health.

V is TRBV3-1 (or the pseudogene TRBV3-2) and J is TRBJ1-6, with D perhaps matching TRBD1 (5 bases). This CDR3 spans 15 amino acids. The ends were cut back, 1 base at V and 10 bases at J, with 14 bases in the middle. The germline V gene encodes CDR1 LGHDT and CDR2 YNNKEL (reference sequence). CDR3: CASSQGGGRPSPLHF. The CDR3 nucleotides are TGTGCCAGCAGCCAAGGGGGCGGACGACCCTCACCCCTCCACTTT.

J is TRBJ1-4 and V is TRBV30; no clear D gene. The V and J ends lost 0 bases and 7 bases respectively, with 9 bases between them. The CDR3 runs to 13 residues. CDR1 is GTSNPN and CDR2 is SVGIG in the germline V gene (reference sequence). As DNA, the CDR3 is TGTGCCTGGAGTGTAAGCTGGGGTGAAAAACTGTTTTTT. This sequence encodes CAWSVSWGEKLFF.

The CDR3 DNA is TGTGCCAGCGGGGCTTTGGACAGGGTATATCAGCCCCAGCATTTT. Amino acids: CASGALDRVYQPQHF. The rearrangement joins TRBV2 to TRBJ1-5; 8 bases are shared with TRBD1. Germline V gene sequence: CDR1 SNHLY, CDR2 FYNNEI. The junction had 11 bases not matched to a gene; V was cut back by 8 bases and J by 5 bases. This CDR3 comprises 15 residues.

This clone was recorded once. The chain uses TRBV27 and TRBJ2-7; the match to TRBD1 covers 7 bases. There are 11 residues in the CDR3. Germline CDR1 reads MNHEY; CDR2 reads SMNVEV (reference sequence). The V and J ends lost 8 bases and 5 bases, in that order; junction bases with no gene match: 3. The CDR3: CASGQANEQYF. The DNA for the CDR3 is TGTGCCAGCGGACAGGCAAACGAGCAGTACTTC.

The chain joins TRBV27 to TRBJ2-4; a possible D gene is TRBD2 (6 bases). This CDR3 is built from 15 residues. With 5 bases removed from V and 8 bases from J, the gap between germline ends came to 19 bases. The germline gives CDR1 MNHEY, CDR2 SMNVEV (reference sequence). The DNA of the CDR3 is TGTGCCAGCAGTCCCTGGAGTAGCGGCCAGGACATTCAGTACTTC. It encodes CASSPWSSGQDIQYF.

The chain links TRBV3-1 (or the pseudogene TRBV3-2) to TRBJ2-3; 8 bases are a match to TRBD2. Looked up from germline, CDR1 is LGHDT and CDR2 is YNNKEL (reference sequence). V lost 0 bases to trimming and J lost 12 bases; unmatched junction nucleotides: 5. CDR3 length: 13 amino acids. The chain's CDR3 is CASSQDPRGGQYF. In nucleotides, the CDR3 is TGTGCCAGCAGCCAAGATCCCCGGGGGGGTCAGTATTTT.

The chain is built from TRBV5-5 and TRBJ1-5; 7 positions agree with TRBD1. The CDR3 totals 18 residues. Unmatched junction bases numbered 13, after V lost 4 bases and J lost 0 bases. The germline CDR1 and CDR2 sequences are SGHKS and YYEKEE (reference sequence). CDR3 DNA: TGTGCCAGCAGCGTCTCTGGGGGACAGCTCGTTAGCAATCAGCCCCAGCATTTT. Translated, it gives CASSVSGGQLVSNQPQHF.

The DNA of the CDR3 is TGTGCCAGCAGTGAAACGGGACGGTTTCAGTACTTC. This sequence encodes CASSETGRFQYF. The chain employs TRBV2 and TRBJ2-4; D tentatively fits TRBD1 or TRBD2 (5 bases each). Germline V lookup: CDR1 SNHLY, CDR2 FYNNEI. V gave up 2 bases and J gave up 11 bases, with 10 bases separating them. The CDR3 sequence is 12 residues long. The full variable domain, rest sourced from reference TRBV2 and TRBJ2-4, is EPEVTQTPSHQVTQMGQEVILRCVPISNHLYFYWYRQILGQKVEFLVSFYNNEISEKSEIFDDQFSVERPDGSNFTLKIRSTKLEDSAMYFCASSETGRFQYFGAGTRLSVL.

The rearrangement uses TRBV28 and TRBJ2-3, with D perhaps matching TRBD2 (6 bases). The germline CDR1 and CDR2 sequences are MDHEN and SYDVKM. V lost 5 bases and J lost 0, with 12 bases in between. The CDR3 loop spans 15 amino acids. CDR3 DNA sequence: TGTGCCAGCAGTACTTCTAGCGAGAGCACAGATACGCAGTATTTT. This gives the protein CASSTSSESTDTQYF.

The J gene is TRBJ2-2, the V gene TRBV6-2 or TRBV6-3; the match to TRBD2 covers 7 bases. The CDR3 length is 19 residues. CDR1 is MNHEY, CDR2 SVGEGT, per germline. Losses at the gene ends were 2 bases for V and 3 bases for J; bases not matched to a gene: 15. The CDR3 region is CASSYPMLTGGRYTGELFF. The CDR3 DNA reads as TGTGCCAGCAGTTACCCTATGTTAACGGGCGGGAGATACACCGGGGAGCTGTTTTTT.

There are a few counts of this clone. The chain recombines TRBV28 with TRBJ2-7; 7 bases are a match to TRBD2. Losses at the gene ends were 3 bases for V and 2 bases for J; bases not matched to a gene: 4. The CDR3 runs 14 residues. Germline V gene lookup returns CDR1 MDHEN and CDR2 SYDVKM. CDR3 nucleotide sequence: TGTGCCAGCAGTTTCTTCGGGAGGACCTACGAGCAGTACTTC. Translation: CASSFFGRTYEQYF.

This clone came up once. The V call is TRBV3-1 (or the pseudogene TRBV3-2), the J call TRBJ1-3, with D hard to call. Germline loops: CDR1 LGHDT, CDR2 YNNKEL (reference sequence). This CDR3 spans 13 amino acids. The ends were cut back, 4 bases at V and 8 bases at J, with 12 bases in the middle. Written as DNA, the CDR3 is TGTGCCAGCAGCCCCGCCTACTGGGACACCATATATTTT. Translation gives CASSPAYWDTIYF.

This clone was observed a handful of times. V usage is TRBV7-2 and J usage is TRBJ2-5; either TRBD1 or TRBD2 may supply D (5 bases each). This CDR3 is 11 amino acids long. Trimming cost V 8 bases and J 5 bases, with 9 bases left between them. The germline gives CDR1 SGHTA, CDR2 FQGNSA. The CDR3 coding sequence is TGTGCCAGCGGGGACGGGGAGACCCAGTACTTC. Amino acid sequence: CASGDGETQYF.

V gene TRBV11-2 combines with J gene TRBJ2-1; no definite D call. CDR3 length: 15 residues. V was pared by 2 bases and J by 4 bases, with 12 bases between. Looked up from germline, CDR1 is SGHAT and CDR2 is FQNNGV. The CDR3 sequence: CASSLTHTPYNEQFF. The CDR3 nucleotides are TGTGCCAGCAGCTTAACCCACACCCCATACAATGAGCAGTTCTTC.

In its sample, this clone was seen once. V usage is TRBV3-1 (or the pseudogene TRBV3-2) and J usage is TRBJ2-7; 10 positions match TRBD2. The length of the CDR3 is 14 residues. Trimming took 5 bases from V and 5 from J; bases not matched to a gene: 6. The germline V gene encodes CDR1 LGHDT and CDR2 YNNKEL (reference sequence). The DNA of the CDR3 is TGTGCCAGCAGCAACCTAGCGGGAGTAGACGAGCAGTACTTC. Its protein product is CASSNLAGVDEQYF.

This chain links TRBV6-5 with TRBJ1-1; 7 bases map to TRBD1. CDR1 and CDR2 (germline): MNHEY, SVGAGI. This CDR3 is built from 14 residues. Unmatched junction bases numbered 9, after V lost 6 bases and J lost 5 bases. The CDR3 DNA sequence: TGTGCCAGCAGGCCCCAGACAGGGCGTACTGAAGCTTTCTTT. It encodes CASRPQTGRTEAFF.

The chain couples TRBV2 to TRBJ2-7; D is possibly TRBD1 or TRBD2 (5 bases each). Germline lookup yields CDR1 SNHLY and CDR2 FYNNEI. This CDR3 comprises 15 residues. V shed 5 bases and J shed 5 bases, with 19 bases lying between them. In DNA, the CDR3 is TGTGCCAGCAGTTTGACCGGGACCCTCGTCCACGAGCAGTACTTC. Its protein is CASSLTGTLVHEQYF.

The V call is TRBV7-2, the J call TRBJ2-7; perhaps TRBD2 as D (6 bases). V was shortened by 5 bases and J by 0 bases, with 14 bases between the two germline ends. Germline CDR1 SGHTA, CDR2 FQGNSA. CDR3 length: 15 amino acids. Here the CDR3 reads CASSRDFLSSYEQYF. CDR3 bases: TGTGCCAGCAGCCGGGACTTTTTGAGCTCCTACGAGCAGTACTTC.

V is TRBV28 and J is TRBJ2-5; D might be TRBD1 (6 bases). Trimming stripped 6 bases from V and 5 bases from J, with 16 bases between. Per the germline V gene, CDR1 is MDHEN and CDR2 is SYDVKM. The CDR3 is 14 residues long. CDR3 DNA sequence: TGTGCCAGCAGATCAAACAGGGCGGAGGAGACCCAGTACTTC. Encoded protein: CASRSNRAEETQYF.